Listed below are T cell receptor beta chains from one sample, sequenced in a study of cytomegalovirus exposure and HLA in healthy donors. Here immunoSEQ multiplex PCR was the method, and the copy in TCRdb shows in-frame clones only, minus some. The data show about 170,000 clones, with 70% to 80% seen just once and about 0.69% held by the top ten. Sequencing used PBMCs. Receptor source: a female donor in good health and CMV-seronegative. Both conserved end residues are part of each CDR3. A D gene is named only where the DNA matches it firmly. For some rows the clone size is stated as once, few or many, or as a class when expanded; others skip it.

>TRBJ2-1|TRBV5-1|.|.|13
CASSLLQYNEQFF
TGCGCCAGCAGCTTGCTTCAGTACAATGAGCAGTTCTTC
>TRBJ2-7|TRBV19|TRBD2|few|15
CASMPNSGRIDEQYF
TGTGCCAGTATGCCTAATAGCGGGAGAATCGACGAGCAGTACTTC
>TRBJ2-2|TRBV5-1|TRBD2|once|16
CASSQREERITGELFF
TGCGCCAGCAGCCAGCGGGAAGAGCGGATCACCGGGGAGCTGTTTTTT
>TRBJ2-1|TRBV28|.|once|12
CASMSSAREQFF
TGTGCCAGCATGAGCAGCGCAAGGGAGCAGTTCTTC
>TRBJ1-1|TRBV7-9|.|.|14
CASSLGTVNTEAFF
TGTGCCAGCAGCTTAGGGACAGTGAACACTGAAGCTTTCTTT
>TRBJ1-5|TRBV28|.|.|13
CASSFSSNQPQHF
TGTGCCAGCAGTTTCAGTAGCAATCAGCCCCAGCATTTT
>TRBJ2-3|TRBV7-9|.|.|15
CASSPTAGRTDTQYF
TGTGCCAGCAGCCCCACTGCGGGGAGGACAGATACGCAGTATTTT
>TRBJ1-4|TRBV28|TRBD1|.|17
CASSAPADRVVGGKLFF
TGTGCCAGCAGTGCCCCGGCAGACAGGGTCGTAGGGGGAAAACTGTTTTTT
>TRBJ1-3|TRBV6-6|.|.|14
CASSSQGRGNPIYF
TGTGCCAGCAGTTCACAGGGACGTGGAAACCCCATATATTTT
>TRBJ2-7|TRBV19|.|.|13
CASSWQGSYEQYF
TGTGCCAGTAGTTGGCAGGGGTCCTACGAGCAGTACTTC
>TRBJ1-3|TRBV27|.|.|14
CASRPITGLDTIYF
TGTGCCAGTCGTCCGATAACGGGGTTAGACACCATATATTTT
>TRBJ2-7|TRBV7-2|TRBD2|.|15
CASSSSAGEAYEQYF
TGTGCCAGCTCCTCCTCAGCGGGAGAGGCCTACGAGCAGTACTTC
>TRBJ2-2|TRBV19|.|once|16
CASSTWDIQNTGELFF
TGTGCCAGTAGTACCTGGGACATCCAGAACACCGGGGAGCTGTTTTTT
>TRBJ2-5|TRBV9|TRBD2|.|15
CASSVSGGEQETQYF
TGTGCCAGCAGCGTTAGCGGGGGGGAACAAGAGACCCAGTACTTC
>TRBJ2-3|TRBV2|TRBD2|.|14
CASNGAGGADTQYF
TGTGCCAGCAATGGGGCGGGAGGGGCCGATACGCAGTATTTT
>TRBJ1-4|TRBV5-6|TRBD1|.|16
CASSRDRGRGNEKLFF
TGTGCCAGCAGCCGGGACAGGGGGCGCGGTAATGAAAAACTGTTTTTT
>TRBJ2-5|TRBV11-3|.|few|13
CASSLHGTETQYF
TGTGCCAGCAGCTTACACGGTACGGAGACCCAGTACTTC
>TRBJ1-4|TRBV6-5|TRBD1|.|14
CASSPDRDNEKLFF
TGTGCCAGCAGTCCCGACAGGGACAATGAAAAACTGTTTTTT
>TRBJ2-7|TRBV10-3|.|few|12
CATWGGGEEQYF
TGTGCCACCTGGGGTGGAGGGGAAGAGCAGTACTTC
>TRBJ2-7|TRBV2|.|.|12
CASSKQGYEQYF
TGTGCCAGCAGTAAACAGGGATACGAGCAGTACTTC
>TRBJ1-5|TRBV19|.|few|14
CASTIGGEWQPQHF
TGTGCCAGTACAATTGGGGGGGAGTGGCAGCCCCAGCATTTT
>TRBJ2-1|TRBV11-2|.|.|14
CASSLEASVSEQFF
TGTGCCAGCAGCTTAGAGGCTAGCGTCTCTGAGCAGTTCTTC
>TRBJ2-3|TRBV5-1|TRBD2|.|17
CASSRGLAGGRTDTQYF
TGCGCCAGCAGCCGGGGACTAGCGGGGGGACGCACAGATACGCAGTATTTT
>TRBJ2-4|TRBV30|.|.|10
CAWGSYSQYF
TGTGCCTGGGGCAGCTACAGTCAGTACTTC
>TRBJ2-3|TRBV9|TRBD2|few|15
CASRAGGVPTDTQYF
TGTGCCAGCAGAGCGGGGGGGGTCCCCACAGATACGCAGTATTTT
>TRBJ2-1|TRBV19|.|.|14
CASTRTGTYNEQFF
TGTGCCAGTACTCGTACCGGGACCTACAATGAGCAGTTCTTC
>TRBJ2-1|TRBV7-3|TRBD2|.|15
CASSFAGGPRNEQFF
TGTGCCAGCAGCTTCGCGGGGGGGCCTCGCAATGAGCAGTTCTTC